This T cell receptor beta chain came from a study of technical replicates of blood from a few donors. V lost 0 bases and J lost 6, with 19 bases in between. The CDR3 is made up of 17 amino acids. From germline, CDR1 is LGHNA and CDR2 YNFKEQ. Assay used: immunoSEQ multiplex PCR; TCRdb lists only in-frame clones, some missing. The table lists around 79,000 clones, around 94% of them singletons. Material for sequencing was T cells isolated from PBMCs. This clonotype was sampled from a human donor in good health. The J gene is TRBJ2-3, the V gene TRBV4-2, with D perhaps matching TRBD2 (6 bases). The CDR3 coding sequence is TGTGCCAGCAGCCAAGACCCGAGCGGGTTTGTTTTGGATACGCAGTATTTT. It translates to CASSQDPSGFVLDTQYF.